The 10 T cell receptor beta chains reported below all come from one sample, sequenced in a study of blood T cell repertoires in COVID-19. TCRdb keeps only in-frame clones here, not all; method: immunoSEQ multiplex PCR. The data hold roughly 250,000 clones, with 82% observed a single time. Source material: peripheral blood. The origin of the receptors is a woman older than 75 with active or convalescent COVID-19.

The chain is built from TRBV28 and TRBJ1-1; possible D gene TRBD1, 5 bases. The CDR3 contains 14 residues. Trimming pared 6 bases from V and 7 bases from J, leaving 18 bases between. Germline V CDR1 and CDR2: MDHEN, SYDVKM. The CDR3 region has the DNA TGTGCCAGCAGCCACCAAGGGGTGGTGATTGAAGCTTTCTTT. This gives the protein CASSHQGVVIEAFF.

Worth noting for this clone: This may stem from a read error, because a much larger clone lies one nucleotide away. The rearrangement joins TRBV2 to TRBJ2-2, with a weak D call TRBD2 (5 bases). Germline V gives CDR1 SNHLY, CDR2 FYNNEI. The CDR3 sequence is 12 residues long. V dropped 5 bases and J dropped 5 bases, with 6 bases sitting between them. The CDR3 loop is CASSRGTGELFF. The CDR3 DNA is TGTGCCAGCAGTCGGGGTACCGGGGAGCTGTTTTTT. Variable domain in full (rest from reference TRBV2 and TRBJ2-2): EPEVTQTPSHQVTQMGQEVILRCVPISNHLYFYWYRQILGQKVEFLVSFYNNEISEKSEIFDDQFSVERPDGSNFTLKIRSTKLEDSAMYFCASSRGTGELFFGEGSRLTVL.

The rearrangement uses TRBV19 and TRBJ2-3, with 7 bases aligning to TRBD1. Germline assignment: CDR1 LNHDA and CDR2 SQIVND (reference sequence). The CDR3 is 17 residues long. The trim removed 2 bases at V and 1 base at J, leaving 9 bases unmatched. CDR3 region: CASSIRPPGQGTDTQYF. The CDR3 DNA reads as TGTGCCAGTAGTATAAGACCCCCCGGACAGGGCACAGATACGCAGTATTTT.

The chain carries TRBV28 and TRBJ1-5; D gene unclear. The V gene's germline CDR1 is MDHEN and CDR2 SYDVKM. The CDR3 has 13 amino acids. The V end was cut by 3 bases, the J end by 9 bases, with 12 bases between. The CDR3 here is CASSFQTLSPQHF. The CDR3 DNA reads TGTGCCAGCAGTTTCCAAACTCTTTCGCCCCAGCATTTT.

CDR3 region: CASSLMGQENQPQHF. CDR3 in DNA: TGTGCCAGCTCACTGATGGGACAGGAGAATCAGCCCCAGCATTTT. The chain has TRBV18 and TRBJ1-5, with 8 positions matching TRBD1. With V trimmed by 4 bases and J by 4 bases, 6 bases remained unmatched. Germline CDR1 KGHSH, CDR2 LQKENI. There are 15 residues in the CDR3. The full variable domain, rest sourced from reference TRBV18 and TRBJ1-5, is NAGVMQNPRHLVRRRGQEARLRCSPMKGHSHVYWYRQLPEEGLKFMVYLQKENIIDESGMPKERFSAEFPKEGPSILRIQQVVRGDSAAYFCASSLMGQENQPQHFGDGTRLSIL.

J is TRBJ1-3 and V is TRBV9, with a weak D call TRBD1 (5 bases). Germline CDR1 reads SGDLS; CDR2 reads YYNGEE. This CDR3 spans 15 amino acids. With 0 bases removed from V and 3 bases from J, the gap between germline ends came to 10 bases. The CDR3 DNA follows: TGTGCCAGCAGCGTAGCCCAGGGAATTGGAAACACCATATATTTT. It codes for CASSVAQGIGNTIYF.

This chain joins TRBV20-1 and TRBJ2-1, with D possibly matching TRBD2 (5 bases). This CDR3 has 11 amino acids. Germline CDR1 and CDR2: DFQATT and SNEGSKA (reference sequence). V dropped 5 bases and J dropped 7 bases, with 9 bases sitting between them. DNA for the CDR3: TGCAGTGCTTATGGCGGGAATGAGCAGTTCTTC. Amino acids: CSAYGGNEQFF.

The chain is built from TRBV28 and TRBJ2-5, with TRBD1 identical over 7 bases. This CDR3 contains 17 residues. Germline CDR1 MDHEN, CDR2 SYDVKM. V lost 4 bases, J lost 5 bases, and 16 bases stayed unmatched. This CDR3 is CASSSSTLIQGTETQYF. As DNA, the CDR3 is TGTGCCAGCAGTTCTAGTACACTCATACAGGGGACCGAGACCCAGTACTTC.

The CDR3 here is CASSHRPGTQYF. The CDR3 DNA reads TGTGCCAGCAGTCACCGACCGGGGACCCAGTACTTC. This chain uses TRBV6-2 or TRBV6-3 with TRBJ2-5; D gene unclear. The CDR3 is 12 residues long. Germline values: CDR1 MNHEY, CDR2 SVGEGT. The V gene lost 5 bases and the J gene lost 7 bases, with 11 bases spanning the gap.

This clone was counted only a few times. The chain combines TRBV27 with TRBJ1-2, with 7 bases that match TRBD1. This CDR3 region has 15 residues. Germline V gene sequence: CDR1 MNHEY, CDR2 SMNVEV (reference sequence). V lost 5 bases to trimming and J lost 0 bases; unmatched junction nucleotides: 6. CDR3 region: CASSTRQGANYGYTF. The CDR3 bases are TGTGCCAGCAGTACGCGACAGGGAGCTAACTATGGCTACACCTTC.